This T cell receptor beta chain was retrieved from a study of cytomegalovirus exposure and HLA in healthy donors. Comment on this clone: Its matching antigen is unknown.

The CDR3 runs to 19 residues. Per germline, CDR1 LNHNV and CDR2 YYDKDF (reference sequence). Trimming cost V 1 base and J 0 bases, with 20 bases left between them. The study, taken as a whole, reports: The classifier, whose performance was assessed in both the original and validation cohorts, reportedly diagnosed cytomegalovirus status with high specificity and sensitivity. Earlier analysis yielded a pattern in which most TCR beta V segments were productive about 87% or about 30% of the time.

This PCR relied on a set of 60 Vbeta primers and 13 Jbeta primers. Profiled with immunoSEQ multiplex PCR; TCRdb holds only in-frame clones, not every one. The sample includes 97,000 or so clones, around 10% of them seen just once. What was sequenced was PBMCs. The chain is built from TRBV15 and TRBJ2-3; D may be TRBD1 (5 bases). The source is a man aged 50 to 60 in good health and CMV-seropositive. CDR3 protein: CATSRAPWWGIPSTDTQYF. The CDR3 nucleotides read TGTGCCACCAGCAGAGCTCCCTGGTGGGGCATCCCTAGCACAGATACGCAGTATTTT. Full variable domain (rest looked up from reference TRBV15 and TRBJ2-3): DAMVIQNPRYQVTQFGKPVTLSCSQTLNHNVMYWYQQKSSQAPKLLFHYYDKDFNNEADTPDNFQSRRPNTSFCFLDIRSPGLGDTAMYLCATSRAPWWGIPSTDTQYFGPGTRLTVL.